This T cell receptor (beta chain) was profiled in a study of control samples from healthy donors and cancer patients. The sample holds a few counts of this clone. The assay was immunoSEQ multiplex PCR, and TCRdb's table has in-frame clones only and misses some. Here the sample spans roughly 69,000 clones, approximately 89% being singletons. The origin of this receptor is a woman between 45 and 65 years old with head and neck cancer. Sequencing input: PBMCs.

The CDR3 sequence: CASSPPGARTEAFF. CDR3 nucleotide sequence: TGTGCCAGCTCACCACCGGGGGCACGAACTGAAGCTTTCTTT. This sequence joins TRBV18 and TRBJ1-1, with D tentatively TRBD1 (6 bases). Trimming left V 0 bases short and J 5 bases short, with 10 bases between. Germline CDR1 reads KGHSH; CDR2 reads LQKENI. The CDR3 extends over 14 amino acids.